This T cell receptor beta chain was found in a study of metastatic and nonmetastatic thyroid tumors (dated by TCRdb to between 2020 and 2021). A note on the overall study: Repertoires from peripheral blood and from tumor or nodule tissue samples of malignant and benign thyroid patients were compared. Summary of the overall study and its limitations: In both blood and tumor samples, TCR beta diversity was reported to be significantly higher in malignant tumors than in benign nodules.

About this clone itself: Its antigen remains unidentified. Per-base quality was not reported, and no clone a single base away is much larger than it.

The library was made by PCR. TCRdb shows the sequencer as Illumina HiSeq 4000. High-throughput sequencing was used to profile the TCR beta-chain CDR3 region of each patient. In the authors' own workflow: The researchers built a classifier to tell apart papillary thyroid cancer patients with distant metastasis, based on CDR3 differences among clinicopathological groups. The Shannon index was used to assess repertoire diversity, and the Morisita-Horn index was used to assess tumor-blood repertoire similarity. TCRdb reran the public reads through fastp at Q25 and MiXCR, keeping productive beta chains. TCRdb, rather than the study authors, made the V and J calls. For this sample the table gives tens of thousands of clones, of which about 15% were detected only once. The ten largest account for about 14% of the sample. No treatment had been received by any patient before thyroid surgery. The study retrospectively analysed patient clinical samples collected from about 2012 to 2018 using T-cell receptor beta sequencing.

V is cut back by 2 bases and J by 4 bases, with 4 bases in the junction unmatched. Measured from the cysteine to the phenylalanine, the CDR3 is 15 residues long. The CDR3 DNA has 45 bases and is translated from base 1. The germline V gene gives CDR1 as MNHGY and CDR2 as SVAAGI. Sequencing was carried out using tumor tissue. The clonotype was recovered from a female donor with papillary thyroid cancer or a benign thyroid nodule (not recorded which). Some clones in this sample may be carry-over from other donors' samples. The chain is assembled from TRBV6-9 and TRBJ1-2; 10 junctional bases match TRBD1. The CDR3 here reads CASSYGGQGSYGYTF. The bases read TGTGCCAGCAGTTATGGGGGACAGGGGAGCTATGGCTACACCTTC.